This T cell receptor (beta chain) was obtained from a study of T-cell reconstitution after alpha-beta-depleted transplantation in children. During its preparation, the TCRbeta library received unique molecular identifiers. TCRdb fed the PCR reads into MiXCR, producing one record per CDR3 protein. This table holds about 980,000 distinct CDR3 sequences, under 30% found once. Germline assignment: CDR1 SGHTA and CDR2 FQGNSA. CDR3 length equals 15 residues. The V end lost 3 bases, the J end lost 0 bases, and 9 bases lay between the germline ends. A remark on this clonotype: What it recognizes is unknown.

Whole-study results and caveats: T-cell counts and diversity at one year following transplant were attributed mainly to newly produced T cells. About two months after transplant, alpha-beta T cells reportedly came from several hundred expanded graft clones. Day-60 TCRbeta diversity that was high in some patients was derived from surviving recipient T cells and thymic progenitors.

The input for sequencing was PBMCs, mostly from graft donor cells, taken 360 days after TCRalphabeta/CD19-depleted stem cell transplant. This chain uses TRBV7-2 with TRBJ2-1; D is ambiguous. The clonotype was recovered from a boy in the first two years of life who had a stem cell transplant for SCID, so the T cells may come from the graft donor. CDR3 DNA: TGTGCCAGCAGCTTCTCCCAAAGCTCCTACAATGAGCAGTTCTTC. Its translation is CASSFSQSSYNEQFF. Full variable domain (rest looked up from reference TRBV7-2 and TRBJ2-1): GAGVSQSPSNKVTEKGKDVELRCDPISGHTALYWYRQSLGQGLEFLIYFQGNSAPDKSGLPSDRFSAERTGGSVSTLTIQRTQQEDSAVYLCASSFSQSSYNEQFFGPGTRLTVL.